This entry is about one T cell receptor beta chain. The antigen it binds to is not known. Qualities for individual bases were not recorded, and no much larger clone is one base off. V sheds 4 bases and J sheds 9 bases, leaving 18 bases between their ends. The CDR3 runs 14 residues from the cysteine to the phenylalanine. Only the CDR3 DNA is retained, 42 bases long and in frame from the first base. CDR1 LGHDT and CDR2 YNNKEL are derived from the germline V gene (reference sequence). These data come from a study of CD8 T cells in ankylosing spondylitis (dated by TCRdb to 2017 to 2019). In the study overall: T cell receptor beta repertoires were profiled in healthy donors and ankylosing spondylitis patients so that disease-linked TCR variants could be found. Peripheral blood was sampled, and synovial fluid was additionally collected from ankylosing spondylitis patients. The whole study cohort included about a hundred healthy donors and around 25 ankylosing spondylitis patients.

This sample was sequenced with an Illumina HiSeq 2500. Quantitative 5'-RACE with molecular barcodes was the method used to prepare the TCR beta libraries. Processing in the source paper ran as follows. A new computational method based on a probabilistic model of VDJ rearrangement was used to identify disease-linked TCR variants. In-frame beta chains were kept once TCRdb had trimmed the public reads at Q25 with fastp and called clones with MiXCR. Rows matching on CDR3 protein sequence are summarized as one entry with the most common DNA and genes. TCRdb's processing, not the authors' own work, is the source of the V and J calls. The sample data list 650,000 to 800,000 distinct CDR3 sequences, and around a fifth of these were observed just once. Under 20% of the sample is in the top ten clones. General findings and caveats noted by the study authors: Some motif variants were previously reported in synovial fluid and blood of reactive arthritis patients, suggesting common disease-initiation mechanisms. The disease-linked clones had a CD8+ phenotype and were found at relatively low frequencies in peripheral blood. According to the report, matched synovial fluid samples from ankylosing spondylitis patients were significantly enriched for the disease-linked clones. Blood from ankylosing spondylitis patients appeared to be characterized by a TCR beta motif made up of about 8 highly homologous amino acid variants.

The receptor chain draws on TRBV3-1 and TRBJ1-1; TRBD1 could be the D gene, as 5 bases match. The source of this sequence is a male donor with ankylosing spondylitis. Input material: blood, either unsorted or a sorted T cell fraction (not recorded which). This receptor carries the CDR3 CASSPPSYRNQAFF. The nucleotides are TGTGCCAGCAGCCCCCCGTCCTACAGGAATCAAGCTTTCTTT.